Listed below are T cell receptor beta chains from one sample, sequenced in a study of shared clonotypes between healthy human individuals. Libraries were prepared by immunoSEQ multiplex PCR; TCRdb keeps only in-frame clonotypes and omits some of them. The sample has roughly 410,000 clones, about 97% seen once; the top ten hold approximately 0.32%. Sample: memory CD8+ T cells sorted from blood. The receptors stem from a man aged 25-45 years in good health. Each CDR3 is given with its conserved first and last residue. Each record gives: V gene, J gene, D gene, clone size, CDR3 protein, CDR3 DNA. A D gene is named only where the DNA matches it firmly. Size tells how often a clone was seen (once, few, many) or the class of an expanded clone, and some rows leave it out.

V: TRBV5-1; J: TRBJ2-7; D: NA; size: NA; CDR3: CASSLVGSVEQYF; DNA: TGCGCCAGCAGCTTGGTAGGGTCTGTCGAGCAGTACTTC
V: TRBV19; J: TRBJ2-3; D: NA; size: NA; CDR3: CASMARGTDTQYF; DNA: TGTGCCAGTATGGCTAGGGGCACAGATACGCAGTATTTT
V: TRBV11-2; J: TRBJ2-7; D: TRBD1; size: NA; CDR3: CASGRDRGSYEQYF; DNA: TGTGCCAGCGGGCGGGACAGGGGTTCCTACGAGCAGTACTTC
V: TRBV25-1; J: TRBJ2-1; D: TRBD2; size: NA; CDR3: CASNRLAGGPGTYNEQFF; DNA: TGTGCCAGCAACCGACTAGCGGGAGGGCCGGGAACCTACAATGAGCAGTTCTTC
V: TRBV25-1; J: TRBJ1-3; D: TRBD1; size: NA; CDR3: CASTGVGQGTGNTIYF; DNA: TGTGCCAGCACCGGTGTTGGACAGGGCACTGGAAACACCATATATTTT
V: TRBV30; J: TRBJ2-3; D: TRBD2; size: NA; CDR3: CACSLAPRTDTQYF; DNA: TGTGCCTGTTCACTAGCGCCCCGCACAGATACGCAGTATTTT
V: TRBV19; J: TRBJ2-7; D: NA; size: NA; CDR3: CASSIRQDYEQYF; DNA: TGTGCCAGTAGTATCCGACAGGACTACGAGCAGTACTTC
V: TRBV5-3; J: TRBJ2-7; D: NA; size: NA; CDR3: CARSRDYEQYF; DNA: TGTGCCAGAAGTCGGGACTACGAGCAGTACTTC
V: TRBV6-5; J: TRBJ2-2; D: NA; size: NA; CDR3: CASSYGPVYGELFF; DNA: TGTGCCAGCAGTTACGGGCCAGTCTACGGGGAGCTGTTTTTT
V: TRBV5-1; J: TRBJ1-2; D: NA; size: NA; CDR3: CASSLGTGNYGYTF; DNA: TGCGCCAGCAGCCTGGGTACAGGGAACTATGGCTACACCTTC
V: TRBV6-4; J: TRBJ2-3; D: NA; size: NA; CDR3: CASSDSGVCQALPDTQYF; DNA: TGTGCCAGCAGTGACTCCGGGGTGTGCCAGGCCCTCCCAGATACGCAGTATTTT
V: TRBV19; J: TRBJ1-1; D: NA; size: NA; CDR3: CASSIARAGSEAFF; DNA: TGTGCCAGTAGTATAGCCCGGGCAGGTAGTGAAGCTTTCTTT
V: TRBV6-5; J: TRBJ2-1; D: TRBD2; size: NA; CDR3: CASSGGRANEQFF; DNA: TGTGCCAGCAGCGGCGGGAGGGCGAATGAGCAGTTCTTC
V: TRBV28; J: TRBJ2-3; D: TRBD2; size: NA; CDR3: CASSLWVKGLAGTDTQYF; DNA: TGTGCCAGCAGTTTATGGGTCAAAGGACTAGCGGGGACAGATACGCAGTATTTT
V: TRBV27; J: TRBJ2-1; D: NA; size: NA; CDR3: CASSLWGGPAPLYNEQFF; DNA: TGTGCCAGCAGTTTATGGGGCGGGCCCGCTCCGCTTTACAATGAGCAGTTCTTC
V: TRBV28; J: TRBJ2-4; D: NA; size: NA; CDR3: CASSSRWIQYF; DNA: TGTGCCAGCAGTTCTCGATGGATTCAGTACTTC
V: TRBV30; J: TRBJ1-2; D: NA; size: NA; CDR3: CAWSHGRGNYGYTF; DNA: TGTGCCTGGAGCCACGGGAGGGGAAACTATGGCTACACCTTC
V: TRBV2; J: TRBJ1-5; D: TRBD1; size: NA; CDR3: CASTPDRANQPQHF; DNA: TGTGCCAGCACCCCGGACAGGGCGAATCAGCCCCAGCATTTT
V: TRBV28; J: TRBJ1-5; D: NA; size: NA; CDR3: CASSLWGGGEHQPQHF; DNA: TGTGCCAGCAGTTTATGGGGGGGAGGGGAACATCAGCCCCAGCATTTT
V: TRBV6-1; J: TRBJ2-5; D: NA; size: NA; CDR3: CASRGVQETQYF; DNA: TGTGCCAGCAGGGGCGTCCAAGAGACCCAGTACTTC
V: TRBV29-1; J: TRBJ2-7; D: TRBD2; size: NA; CDR3: CSGLASGSSEQYF; DNA: TGCAGCGGTTTAGCTAGCGGGAGCTCCGAGCAGTACTTC
V: TRBV19; J: TRBJ1-2; D: NA; size: NA; CDR3: CASSITVNYGYTF; DNA: TGTGCCAGTAGTATTACGGTGAACTATGGCTACACCTTC
V: TRBV6-8; J: TRBJ1-1; D: NA; size: NA; CDR3: CASSYWQVMNTEAFF; DNA: TGTGCCAGCAGTTACTGGCAGGTCATGAACACTGAAGCTTTCTTT
V: TRBV4-1; J: TRBJ2-1; D: TRBD2; size: NA; CDR3: CASSRIAGDNEQFF; DNA: TGCGCCAGCAGCCGGATAGCGGGAGACAATGAGCAGTTCTTC
V: TRBV7-2; J: TRBJ2-7; D: NA; size: NA; CDR3: CASSRSGLASVAYEQYF; DNA: TGTGCCAGCAGCCGGTCAGGGTTGGCTAGCGTAGCCTACGAGCAGTACTTC
V: TRBV15; J: TRBJ2-2; D: TRBD1; size: NA; CDR3: CATSLDRGSFTGELFF; DNA: TGTGCCACCAGCTTAGACAGGGGTTCCTTCACCGGGGAGCTGTTTTTT
V: TRBV28; J: TRBJ2-2; D: NA; size: once; CDR3: CASSPDWLSTGELFF; DNA: TGTGCCAGCAGTCCCGATTGGCTTTCGACCGGGGAGCTGTTTTTT
V: TRBV2; J: TRBJ1-1; D: NA; size: NA; CDR3: CASVTRDTEAFF; DNA: TGTGCCAGCGTCACAAGGGACACTGAAGCTTTCTTT
V: TRBV5-5; J: TRBJ2-1; D: NA; size: NA; CDR3: CASSSDIFYNEQFF; DNA: TGTGCCAGCAGCTCGGACATCTTTTACAATGAGCAGTTCTTC
V: TRBV29-1; J: TRBJ2-2; D: TRBD2; size: NA; CDR3: CSGEGINTGELFF; DNA: TGCAGCGGGGAGGGAATAAACACCGGGGAGCTGTTTTTT
V: TRBV27; J: TRBJ2-3; D: TRBD2; size: NA; CDR3: CASSLSMLAGATDTQYF; DNA: TGTGCCAGCAGTTTAAGTATGCTAGCGGGAGCCACAGATACGCAGTATTTT
V: TRBV25-1; J: TRBJ2-2; D: TRBD2; size: once; CDR3: CASSDQRGANTGELFF; DNA: TGTGCCAGCAGTGACCAGCGGGGCGCGAACACCGGGGAGCTGTTTTTT
V: TRBV7-2; J: TRBJ2-7; D: TRBD2; size: NA; CDR3: CASSLVASMGGRLGEQYF; DNA: TGTGCCAGCAGCTTAGTTGCTTCTATGGGCGGGAGGTTGGGGGAGCAGTACTTC
V: TRBV7-2; J: TRBJ2-1; D: NA; size: NA; CDR3: CASRPLKLEAHEQFF; DNA: TGTGCCAGCAGACCACTTAAATTGGAGGCCCATGAGCAGTTCTTC
V: TRBV6-1; J: TRBJ1-2; D: TRBD1; size: NA; CDR3: CASWKGQGPNYGYTF; DNA: TGTGCCAGCTGGAAAGGACAGGGGCCTAACTATGGCTACACCTTC
V: TRBV25-1; J: TRBJ1-6; D: TRBD1; size: NA; CDR3: CAGQGNSPLHF; DNA: TGTGCCGGACAGGGTAATTCACCCCTCCACTTT
V: TRBV27; J: TRBJ2-1; D: NA; size: NA; CDR3: CASSLYKYNEQFF; DNA: TGTGCCAGCAGTTTGTATAAATACAATGAGCAGTTCTTC
V: TRBV6-1; J: TRBJ2-7; D: NA; size: NA; CDR3: CASSELAFSYEQYF; DNA: TGTGCCAGCAGTGAACTTGCCTTTTCCTACGAGCAGTACTTC
V: TRBV30; J: TRBJ2-1; D: TRBD2; size: NA; CDR3: CAWSDSGTHNEQFF; DNA: TGTGCCTGGAGTGATAGCGGGACCCACAATGAGCAGTTCTTC
V: TRBV30; J: TRBJ2-7; D: NA; size: NA; CDR3: CAWSFGYEQYF; DNA: TGTGCCTGGAGTTTCGGATACGAGCAGTACTTC
V: TRBV4-2; J: TRBJ2-7; D: NA; size: NA; CDR3: CASSQGNEQYF; DNA: TGTGCCAGCAGCCAAGGAAACGAGCAGTACTTC
V: TRBV2; J: TRBJ1-2; D: NA; size: once; CDR3: CASSRTRESYGYTF; DNA: TGTGCCAGCAGTAGGACCAGGGAGTCCTATGGCTACACCTTC
V: TRBV27; J: TRBJ2-2; D: NA; size: NA; CDR3: CASVKSLGSPGELFF; DNA: TGTGCCAGCGTCAAGTCCCTAGGGAGCCCCGGGGAGCTGTTTTTT
V: TRBV5-4; J: TRBJ2-3; D: TRBD2; size: NA; CDR3: CASSLFLAGGLFTDTQYF; DNA: TGTGCCAGCAGCTTGTTTCTAGCGGGAGGGCTCTTCACAGATACGCAGTATTTT
V: TRBV20-1; J: TRBJ2-7; D: NA; size: NA; CDR3: CSAAQGYEQYF; DNA: TGCAGTGCCGCACAGGGCTACGAGCAGTACTTC
V: TRBV18; J: TRBJ2-3; D: TRBD2; size: NA; CDR3: CASSPRTSGTIFSTDTQYF; DNA: TGTGCCAGCTCACCAAGGACTAGCGGGACTATCTTTAGCACAGATACGCAGTATTTT
V: TRBV29-1; J: TRBJ2-2; D: NA; size: NA; CDR3: CSAGLNTGELFF; DNA: TGCAGCGCTGGACTGAACACCGGGGAGCTGTTTTTT
V: TRBV28; J: TRBJ2-7; D: TRBD1; size: NA; CDR3: CASSQRTGKSRRLYEQYF; DNA: TGTGCCAGCAGTCAACGGACAGGGAAATCCCGCCGACTCTACGAGCAGTACTTC